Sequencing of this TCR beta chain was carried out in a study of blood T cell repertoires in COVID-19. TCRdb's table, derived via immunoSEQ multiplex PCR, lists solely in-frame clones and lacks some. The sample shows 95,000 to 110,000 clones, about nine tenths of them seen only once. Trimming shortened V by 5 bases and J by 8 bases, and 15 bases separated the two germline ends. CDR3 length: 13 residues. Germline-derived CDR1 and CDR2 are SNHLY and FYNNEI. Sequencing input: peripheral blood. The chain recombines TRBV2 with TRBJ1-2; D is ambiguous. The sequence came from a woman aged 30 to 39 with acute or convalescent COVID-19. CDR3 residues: CASSSSGAGGYTF. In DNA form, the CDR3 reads TGTGCCAGCAGTTCATCCGGCGCCGGGGGCTACACCTTC.